The rows below give T cell receptor beta chains drawn from one sample of a study of blood T cell repertoires in COVID-19. Assay used: immunoSEQ multiplex PCR; TCRdb lists only in-frame clones, some missing. Counted here are around 160,000 clones, approximately 81% occurring once; the ten biggest clones make up 38%. Source material: peripheral blood. The receptors originated from a human donor in a cohort sampled during active COVID-19. CDR3s include the opening cysteine and the closing phenylalanine or tryptophan. The D gene is left open where the match is weak. Size values are once, few and many counts, or a class for expanded clones, and some rows have none.

v_gene	j_gene	abundance	d_gene	CDR3nt	CDR3aa
TRBV6-5	TRBJ2-1	NA	TRBD2	TGTGCCAGCAGTTACCACGGGGGGGGCACAAATGAGCAGTTCTTC	CASSYHGGGTNEQFF
TRBV9	TRBJ2-1	NA	TRBD2	TGTGCCAGCAGCGGGGGGACTAGCGGGAGTGAGCAGTTCTTC	CASSGGTSGSEQFF
TRBV6-2/TRBV6-3	TRBJ2-7	NA	NA	TGTGCCAGCAGTTACGGAGAGGGATACGAGCAGTACTTC	CASSYGEGYEQYF
TRBV7-3	TRBJ2-1	NA	TRBD2	TGTGCCAGCAGCCTTGGACTAGCCTCCTCGGGAGAGCAGTTCTTC	CASSLGLASSGEQFF
TRBV24-1	TRBJ2-2	NA	NA	TGTGCCACCAGTGATGCGCAGGGTTACACCGGGGAGCTGTTTTTT	CATSDAQGYTGELFF
TRBV28	TRBJ2-7	NA	TRBD1	TGTGCCAGCAGTTTTCCTAGGGGGCCCTACGAGCAGTACTTC	CASSFPRGPYEQYF
TRBV5-1	TRBJ1-4	NA	NA	TGCGCCAGCAGCTTGGGTCAGATGGAAAAACTGTTTTTT	CASSLGQMEKLFF
TRBV27	TRBJ1-2	NA	NA	TGTGCCAGCAGTTTACTGGGGAGTTGGGGCTACACCTTC	CASSLLGSWGYTF
TRBV19	TRBJ1-5	NA	NA	TGTGCCAGTAGTCTTCGGGGGCCCCAGCATTTT	CASSLRGPQHF
TRBV18	TRBJ1-1	NA	NA	TGTGCCAGCTCACCGCAGGGGACGTCGAACACTGAAGCTTTCTTT	CASSPQGTSNTEAFF
TRBV7-2	TRBJ1-1	NA	NA	TGTGCCAGCAGCTTCCACGGCAGGGCGAACACTGAAGCTTTCTTT	CASSFHGRANTEAFF
TRBV5-8	TRBJ2-7	NA	TRBD1	TGTGCCAGCAGCTCGACAGGGGGGTTGCGCGAGCAGTACTTC	CASSSTGGLREQYF
TRBV7-8	TRBJ2-1	NA	NA	TGTGCCAGCAGCTTCAGGCAGAGCTCCTACAATGAGCAGTTCTTC	CASSFRQSSYNEQFF
TRBV11-2	TRBJ1-2	NA	TRBD1	TGTGCCAGCAGCTTAGGACAGGGGACATCCTATGGCTACACCTTC	CASSLGQGTSYGYTF
TRBV3-1/TRBV3-2	TRBJ2-5	NA	TRBD1	TGTGCCAGCCTCCACACAGGGGGCCCTGCGGACTTC	CASLHTGGPADF
TRBV6-1	TRBJ1-5	NA	NA	TGTGCCAGCAGTGAAGGTGGAGGTGATCAGCCCCAGCATTTT	CASSEGGGDQPQHF
TRBV30	TRBJ2-2	NA	TRBD1	TGTGCCTGGAGCGACGGGGACAGGGACAACGGGGAGCTGTTTTTT	CAWSDGDRDNGELFF
TRBV7-2	TRBJ1-6	NA	NA	TGTGCCAGCAGCTTAGCACAGGGCCACTATAATTCACCCCTCCACTTT	CASSLAQGHYNSPLHF
TRBV5-1	TRBJ2-1	NA	NA	TGCGCCAGCAGCTTGCAATCCCTAGAGGGTAATGAGCAGTTCTTC	CASSLQSLEGNEQFF
TRBV19	TRBJ1-1	NA	TRBD1	TGTGCCAGTAGTAAACAGGGGTGGGCTGAAGCTTTCTTT	CASSKQGWAEAFF
TRBV5-4	TRBJ1-6	NA	NA	TGTGCCAGCAGCTTGGAGCGCGGGAATTCACCCCTCCACTTT	CASSLERGNSPLHF
TRBV7-6	TRBJ1-2	NA	NA	TGTGCCAGCAGCCCAGGTTATGGCTACACCTTC	CASSPGYGYTF
TRBV6-5	TRBJ1-1	NA	TRBD1	TGTGCCAGCAGGACTGGACAGGCGAACACTGAAGCTTTCTTT	CASRTGQANTEAFF
TRBV30	TRBJ2-2	NA	NA	TGTGCCGGGGGGAAGGGGGGGGCCGGCGGGGAGCTGTTTTTT	CAGGKGGAGGELFF
TRBV28	TRBJ1-1	NA	NA	TGTGCCAGCAGTCCCCAGATCATAAACACTGAAGCTTTCTTT	CASSPQIINTEAFF
TRBV4-3	TRBJ1-5	NA	NA	TGCGCCAGCAGCCAAGACCTCCCCGGGGGATCCTATAGCAATCAGCCCCAGCATTTT	CASSQDLPGGSYSNQPQHF
TRBV6-5	TRBJ1-6	NA	NA	TGTGCCAGCTCCAACGGGGCGGGGTCACCCCTCCACTTT	CASSNGAGSPLHF
TRBV11-2	TRBJ1-2	once	NA	TGTGCCAGCAGCTTAGATCCCGGAGGTGACTATGGCTACACCTTC	CASSLDPGGDYGYTF
TRBV7-3	TRBJ1-1	NA	NA	TGTGCCAGCAGCCTAAGTGGGGGTGGGAGGGCTGAAGCTTTCTTT	CASSLSGGGRAEAFF
TRBV28	TRBJ1-3	NA	NA	TGTGCCAGCAGTTTATGGCAGGGAACAGGAAACACCATATATTTT	CASSLWQGTGNTIYF
TRBV9	TRBJ1-2	NA	TRBD1	TGTGCCAGCAGCGTAGTTACAGGGGTGGATGGCTACACCTTC	CASSVVTGVDGYTF
TRBV5-1	TRBJ1-1	NA	NA	TGCGCCAGCAGTCTGCAGGGAGGCCGTGAAGCTTTCTTT	CASSLQGGREAFF
TRBV5-4	TRBJ2-5	NA	TRBD2	TGTGCCAGCAGCCCCGGGACTAGCCAAGAGACCCAGTACTTC	CASSPGTSQETQYF
TRBV5-8	TRBJ2-5	NA	TRBD2	TGTGCCAGCAGTTTGGGGACTAGCCCTCTCCAAGAGACCCAGTACTTC	CASSLGTSPLQETQYF
TRBV11-3	TRBJ1-1	NA	TRBD1	TGTGCCAGCAGCTTAGATTCCACCCGGGACAGGGAAACTTTCTTT	CASSLDSTRDRETFF
TRBV30	TRBJ2-7	NA	NA	TGTGCCTGGATCCCAGATCGGCGGTTGGAGGGGGAGCAGTACTTC	CAWIPDRRLEGEQYF
TRBV5-6	TRBJ2-5	NA	NA	TGTGCCAGCAGCTTGCCGAGTGAGGTTGAGACCCAGTACTTC	CASSLPSEVETQYF
TRBV7-2	TRBJ1-2	once	TRBD1	TGTGCCAGCAGCGTACAGGGGACTAACTATGGCTACACCTTC	CASSVQGTNYGYTF
TRBV6-2/TRBV6-3	TRBJ2-3	NA	NA	TGTGCCAGCAGTTCTATCCGCAGGGGGGCAGATACGCAGTATTTT	CASSSIRRGADTQYF
TRBV15	TRBJ1-4	NA	NA	TGTGCCACCAGCAGACCGGGGAGGGCCGACGAAAAACTGTTTTTT	CATSRPGRADEKLFF
TRBV28	TRBJ2-6	NA	NA	TGTGCCAGCAGTCGGGGGGACATGGGTTACTCTGGGGCCAACGTCCTGACTTTC	CASSRGDMGYSGANVLTF
TRBV5-8	TRBJ1-5	NA	NA	TGTGCCAGCAGCTTGGACAGGGTTCAGCCCCAGCATTTT	CASSLDRVQPQHF
TRBV9	TRBJ2-7	NA	NA	TGTGCCAGCAGCGTAGGCGGCAACTCCTACGAGCAGTACTTC	CASSVGGNSYEQYF
TRBV6-5	TRBJ1-1	NA	NA	TGTGCCAGCAGTACTACAGGAGGGGTCACTGAAGCTTTCTTT	CASSTTGGVTEAFF
TRBV7-2	TRBJ1-4	NA	TRBD1	TGTGCCAGCAGCCAGGGACAGGGAATGGAAAAACTGTTTTTT	CASSQGQGMEKLFF
TRBV2	TRBJ1-2	NA	NA	TGTGCCAGCAGTGAATTGAGAGGCGATGGCTACACCTTC	CASSELRGDGYTF
TRBV12-3/TRBV12-4	TRBJ1-2	NA	NA	TGTGCCAGCAGTTTAGAACAGAAAAGGGGCTACACCTTC	CASSLEQKRGYTF
TRBV5-1	TRBJ2-7	NA	NA	TGCGCCAGCAGTCAAACCCCGGACAAGAGCTCCTACGAGCAGTACTTC	CASSQTPDKSSYEQYF
TRBV6-5	TRBJ2-7	NA	TRBD1	TGTGCCAGCAGCGTTACCGGGACAGCGGTCGAGCAGTACTTC	CASSVTGTAVEQYF
TRBV30	TRBJ2-2	NA	TRBD1	TGTGCCTGGAGTCGGACAGGGTTCAGCGGGGAGCTGTTTTTT	CAWSRTGFSGELFF
TRBV5-4	TRBJ1-2	NA	TRBD1	TGTGCCAGCAGCACCCGGGGACAGGGGGCAGATGGCTACACCTTC	CASSTRGQGADGYTF
TRBV7-9	TRBJ2-3	few	TRBD1	TGTGCCAGCAGCTTGGGACAGGGGGGCACAGATACGCAGTATTTT	CASSLGQGGTDTQYF
TRBV9	TRBJ1-5	NA	NA	TGTGCCAGCAGCGCCGAATACTCCGGGGACCAGCATTTT	CASSAEYSGDQHF